These T cell receptor beta chains were read from a single sample in a study of OX40 agonist ivuxolimab in advanced cancers. Data came from immunoSEQ multiplex PCR; TCRdb stores just in-frame clones and leaves some out. The top ten hold roughly 2.7% of the sample, which has roughly 80,000 clones, more than 75% seen once. The input for sequencing was CD4+ or CD8+ T cells sorted from blood, taken in a trial of the OX40 agonist ivuxolimab. These receptors all come from an adult with an advanced solid tumor such as melanoma, head and neck, liver or kidney cancer. Each CDR3 is given with its conserved first and last residue. Fields, in order: clone size, D gene, V gene, J gene, CDR3 DNA, CDR3 protein. The D gene is left open where the match is weak. Clone sizes are given selectively: once, few, many, or a class where the clone is expanded.

.	TRBD1	TRBV7-9	TRBJ2-7	TGTGCCAGCAGCCTCTCGGACAGGGAGCAGTACTTC	CASSLSDREQYF
.	TRBD1	TRBV5-4	TRBJ2-7	TGTGCCAGCAGCTTGGACGGACAGGGGCGGGAGCAGTACTTC	CASSLDGQGREQYF
.	.	TRBV4-3	TRBJ1-4	TGCGCCAGCAGCCAAGTAGCGTACGGTGAAAAACTGTTTTTT	CASSQVAYGEKLFF
.	TRBD1	TRBV6-5	TRBJ2-7	TGTGCCAGCAGGGACAGGACCGACTCCTACGAGCAGTACTTC	CASRDRTDSYEQYF
few	TRBD1	TRBV19	TRBJ1-1	TGTGCCAGTAACCGTCGACAGGGGAATAGCGGGGTGAACACTGAAGCTTTCTTT	CASNRRQGNSGVNTEAFF
.	TRBD2	TRBV7-3	TRBJ2-1	TGTGCCAGCAGCCTCCGGGGCGGGGGGGCCGTAAATGAGCAGTTCTTC	CASSLRGGGAVNEQFF
.	.	TRBV7-2	TRBJ2-5	TGTGCCAGCAGCTCCGCTAGGGACGAAGAGACCCAGTACTTC	CASSSARDEETQYF
.	.	TRBV5-1	TRBJ2-5	TGCGCCAGCAGCTTCCCAGGGGAAGAGACCCAGTACTTC	CASSFPGEETQYF
.	.	TRBV19	TRBJ1-1	TGTGCCAGTAGCTCATATGGGGGCGGGAACACTGAAGCTTTCTTT	CASSSYGGGNTEAFF
few	TRBD2	TRBV6-5	TRBJ2-7	TGTGCCAGCAGTTACCAGCGGGGGGCCTACGAGCAGTACTTC	CASSYQRGAYEQYF
.	.	TRBV6-6	TRBJ2-5	TGTGCCAGCAGTTATGGGGAGACCCAGTACTTC	CASSYGETQYF
.	.	TRBV19	TRBJ1-3	TGTGCCAGTAGTATGGGACGGAACTCTGGAAACACCATATATTTT	CASSMGRNSGNTIYF
.	.	TRBV2	TRBJ2-1	TGTGCCAGCAGGGTCGACAGGAATAATGAGCAGTTCTTC	CASRVDRNNEQFF
.	TRBD1	TRBV28	TRBJ2-3	TGTGCCAGCGTGATAGAGGGGACAGGGACAGATACGCAGTATTTT	CASVIEGTGTDTQYF